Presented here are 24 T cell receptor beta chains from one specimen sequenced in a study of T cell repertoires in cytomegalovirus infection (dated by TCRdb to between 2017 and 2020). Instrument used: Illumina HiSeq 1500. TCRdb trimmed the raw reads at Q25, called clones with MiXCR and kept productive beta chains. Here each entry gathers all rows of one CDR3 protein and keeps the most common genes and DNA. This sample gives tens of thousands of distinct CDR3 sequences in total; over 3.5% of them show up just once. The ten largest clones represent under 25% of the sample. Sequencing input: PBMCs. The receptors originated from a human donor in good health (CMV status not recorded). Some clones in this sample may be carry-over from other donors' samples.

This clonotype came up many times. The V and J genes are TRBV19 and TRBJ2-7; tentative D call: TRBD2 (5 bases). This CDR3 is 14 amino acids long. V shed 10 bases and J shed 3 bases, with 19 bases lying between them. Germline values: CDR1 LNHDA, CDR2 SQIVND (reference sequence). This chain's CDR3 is CAIKGPRLRYEQYF. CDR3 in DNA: TGTGCCATCAAGGGCCCGAGACTACGCTACGAGCAGTACTTC.

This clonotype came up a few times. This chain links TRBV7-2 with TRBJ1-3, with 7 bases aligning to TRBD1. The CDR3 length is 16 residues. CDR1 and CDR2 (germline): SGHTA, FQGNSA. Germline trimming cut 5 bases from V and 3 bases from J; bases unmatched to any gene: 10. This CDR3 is CASSVTRGNLGNTIYF. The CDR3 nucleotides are TGTGCCAGCAGCGTGACCAGGGGGAATCTTGGAAACACCATATATTTT.

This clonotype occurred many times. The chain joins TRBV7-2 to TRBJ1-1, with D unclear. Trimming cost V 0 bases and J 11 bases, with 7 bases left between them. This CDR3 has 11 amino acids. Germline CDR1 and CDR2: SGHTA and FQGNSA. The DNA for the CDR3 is TGTGCCAGCAGCTTAGCATTGAGGGCTTTCTTT. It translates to CASSLALRAFF. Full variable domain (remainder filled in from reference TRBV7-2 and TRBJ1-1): GAGVSQSPSNKVTEKGKDVELRCDPISGHTALYWYRQSLGQGLEFLIYFQGNSAPDKSGLPSDRFSAERTGGSVSTLTIQRTQQEDSAVYLCASSLALRAFFGQGTRLTVV.

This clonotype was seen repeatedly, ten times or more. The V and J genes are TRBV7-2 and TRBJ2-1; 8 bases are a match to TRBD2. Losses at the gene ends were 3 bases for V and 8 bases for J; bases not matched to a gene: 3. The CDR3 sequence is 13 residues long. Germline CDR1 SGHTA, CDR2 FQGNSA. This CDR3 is CASSFRRGDEQFF. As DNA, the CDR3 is TGTGCCAGCAGCTTTCGGCGGGGGGATGAGCAGTTCTTC.

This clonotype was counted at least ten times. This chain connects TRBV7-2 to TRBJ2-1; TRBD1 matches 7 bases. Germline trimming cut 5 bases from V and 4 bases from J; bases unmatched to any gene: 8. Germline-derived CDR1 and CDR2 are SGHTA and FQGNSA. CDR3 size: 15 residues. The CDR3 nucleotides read TGTGCCAGCAGCATGGGACAGCGCCCATACAATGAGCAGTTCTTC. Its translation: CASSMGQRPYNEQFF.

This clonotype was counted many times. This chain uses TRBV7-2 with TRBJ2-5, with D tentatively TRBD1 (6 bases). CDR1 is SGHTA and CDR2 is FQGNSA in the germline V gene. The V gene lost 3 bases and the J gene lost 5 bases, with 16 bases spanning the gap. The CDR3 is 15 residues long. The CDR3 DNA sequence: TGTGCCAGCAGCTTTTCCGTTAGGGGGTTGGAGACCCAGTACTTC. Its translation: CASSFSVRGLETQYF.

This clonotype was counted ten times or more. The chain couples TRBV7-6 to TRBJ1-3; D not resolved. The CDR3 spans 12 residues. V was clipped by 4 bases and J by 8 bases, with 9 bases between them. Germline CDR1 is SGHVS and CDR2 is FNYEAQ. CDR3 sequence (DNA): TGTGCCAGCAGCTCGCGGAGGTACACCATATATTTT. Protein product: CASSSRRYTIYF.

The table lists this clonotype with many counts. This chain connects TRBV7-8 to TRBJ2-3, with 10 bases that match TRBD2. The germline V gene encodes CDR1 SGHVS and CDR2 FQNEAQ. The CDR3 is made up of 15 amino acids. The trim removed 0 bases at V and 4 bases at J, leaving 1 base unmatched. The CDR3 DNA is TGTGCCAGCAGCTTAGCCAGCGGGAGGGCAGATACGCAGTATTTT. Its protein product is CASSLASGRADTQYF.

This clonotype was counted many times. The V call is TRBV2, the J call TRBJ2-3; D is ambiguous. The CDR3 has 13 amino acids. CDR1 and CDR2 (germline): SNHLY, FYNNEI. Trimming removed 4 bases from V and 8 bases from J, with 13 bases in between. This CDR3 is CASSASRFVTQYF. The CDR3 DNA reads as TGTGCCAGCAGTGCGTCCCGGTTTGTTACGCAGTATTTT.

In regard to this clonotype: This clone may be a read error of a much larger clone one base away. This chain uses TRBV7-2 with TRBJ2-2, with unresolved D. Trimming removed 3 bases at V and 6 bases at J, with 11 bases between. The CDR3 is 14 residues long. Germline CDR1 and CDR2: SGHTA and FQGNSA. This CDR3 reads CASSLLRDSGELFF. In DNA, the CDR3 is TGTGCCAGCAGCTTGCTGAGAGACTCCGGGGAGCTGTTTTTT.

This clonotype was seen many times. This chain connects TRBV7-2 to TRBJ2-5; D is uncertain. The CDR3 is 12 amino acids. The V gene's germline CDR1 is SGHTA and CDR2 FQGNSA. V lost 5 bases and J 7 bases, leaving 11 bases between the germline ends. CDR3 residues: CASSRMTGTQYF. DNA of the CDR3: TGTGCCAGCAGCCGGATGACCGGGACCCAGTACTTC.

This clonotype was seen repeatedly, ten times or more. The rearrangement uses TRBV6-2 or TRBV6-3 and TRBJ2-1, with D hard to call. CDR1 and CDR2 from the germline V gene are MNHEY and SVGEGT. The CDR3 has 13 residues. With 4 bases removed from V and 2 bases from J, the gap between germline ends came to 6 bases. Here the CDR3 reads CASSFRAYNEQFF. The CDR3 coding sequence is TGTGCCAGCAGTTTCCGGGCCTACAATGAGCAGTTCTTC.

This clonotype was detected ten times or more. CDR3 sequence (DNA): TGTGCCAGCAGTCGGAGTCAGGGCAACAATTCACCCCTCCACTTT. This gives the protein CASSRSQGNNSPLHF. The gene calls are TRBV6-2 or TRBV6-3 and TRBJ1-6, with D possibly matching TRBD1 (5 bases). V was pared by 5 bases and J by 7 bases, with 15 bases between. Germline V CDR1 and CDR2: MNHEY, SVGEGT. The CDR3 is made up of 15 amino acids.

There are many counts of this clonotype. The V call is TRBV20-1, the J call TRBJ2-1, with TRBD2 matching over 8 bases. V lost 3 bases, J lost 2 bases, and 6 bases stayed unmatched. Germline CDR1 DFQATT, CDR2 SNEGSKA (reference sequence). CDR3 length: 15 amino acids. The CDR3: CSASSREGTYNEQFF. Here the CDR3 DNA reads TGCAGTGCTAGTTCACGGGAGGGTACCTACAATGAGCAGTTCTTC.

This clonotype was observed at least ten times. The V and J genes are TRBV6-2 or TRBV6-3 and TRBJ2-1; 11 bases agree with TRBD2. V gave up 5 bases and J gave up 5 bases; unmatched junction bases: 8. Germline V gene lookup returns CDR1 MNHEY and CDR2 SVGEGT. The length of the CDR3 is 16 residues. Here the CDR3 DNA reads TGTGCCAGCAGTCCGTCGTTGGGACTAGCGGACAATGAGCAGTTCTTC. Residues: CASSPSLGLADNEQFF.

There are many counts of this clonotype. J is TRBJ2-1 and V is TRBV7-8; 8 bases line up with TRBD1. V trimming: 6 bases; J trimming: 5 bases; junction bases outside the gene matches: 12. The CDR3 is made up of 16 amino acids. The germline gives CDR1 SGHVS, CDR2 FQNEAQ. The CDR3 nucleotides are TGTGCCAGCAGAGCTTCGACGGGACAGGTCCACAATGAGCAGTTCTTC. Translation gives CASRASTGQVHNEQFF.

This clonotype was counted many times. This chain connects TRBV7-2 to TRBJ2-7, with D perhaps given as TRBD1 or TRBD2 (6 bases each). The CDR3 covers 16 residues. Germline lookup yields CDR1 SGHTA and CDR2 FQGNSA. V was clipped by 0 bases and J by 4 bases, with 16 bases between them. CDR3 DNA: TGTGCCAGCAGCTTAGCGGTAGGGGGGCAGCGGTACGAGCAGTACTTC. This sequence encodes CASSLAVGGQRYEQYF.

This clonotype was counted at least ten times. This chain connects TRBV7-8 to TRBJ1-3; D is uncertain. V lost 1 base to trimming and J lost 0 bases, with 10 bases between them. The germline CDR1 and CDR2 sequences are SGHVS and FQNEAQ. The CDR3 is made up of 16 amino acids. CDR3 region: CASSLDAWGSGNTIYF. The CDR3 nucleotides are TGTGCCAGCAGCTTAGATGCTTGGGGCTCTGGAAACACCATATATTTT. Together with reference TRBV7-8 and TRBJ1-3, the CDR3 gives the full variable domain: GAGVSQSPRYKVAKRGQDVALRCDPISGHVSLFWYQQALGQGPEFLTYFQNEAQLDKSGLPSDRFFAERPEGSVSTLKIQRTQQEDSAVYLCASSLDAWGSGNTIYFGEGSWLTVV.

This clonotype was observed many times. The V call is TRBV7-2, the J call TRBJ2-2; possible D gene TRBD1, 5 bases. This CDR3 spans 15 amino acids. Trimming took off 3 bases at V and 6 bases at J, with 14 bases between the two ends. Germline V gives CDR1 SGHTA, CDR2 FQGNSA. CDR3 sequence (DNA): TGTGCCAGCAGCTTTATTACCCAGGGCGCCGGGGAGCTGTTTTTT. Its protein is CASSFITQGAGELFF.

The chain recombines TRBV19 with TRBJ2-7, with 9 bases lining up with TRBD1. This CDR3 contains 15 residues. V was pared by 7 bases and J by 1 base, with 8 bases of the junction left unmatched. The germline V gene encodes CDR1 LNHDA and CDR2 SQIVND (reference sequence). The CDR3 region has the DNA TGTGCCAGTACCACGGGGACAGGGAATTCCTACGAGCAGTACTTC. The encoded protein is CASTTGTGNSYEQYF. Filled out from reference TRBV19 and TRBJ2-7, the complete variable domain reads DGGITQSPKYLFRKEGQNVTLSCEQNLNHDAMYWYRQDPGQGLRLIYYSQIVNDFQKGDIAEGYSVSREKKESFPLTVTSAQKNPTAFYLCASTTGTGNSYEQYFGPGTRLTVT.

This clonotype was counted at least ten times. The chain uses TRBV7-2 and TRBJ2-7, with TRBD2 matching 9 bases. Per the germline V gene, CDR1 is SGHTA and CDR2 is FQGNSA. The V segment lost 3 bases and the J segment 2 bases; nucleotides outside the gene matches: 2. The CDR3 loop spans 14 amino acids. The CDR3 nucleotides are TGTGCCAGCAGCTTGTTAGCGGGAGCCTACGAGCAGTACTTC. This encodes CASSLLAGAYEQYF.

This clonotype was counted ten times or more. CDR3 coding DNA: TGTGCCAGCAGCTTAAAGAGCGGGGGGGCCACAGATACGCAGTATTTT. Its translation: CASSLKSGGATDTQYF. This chain uses TRBV7-2 with TRBJ2-3; TRBD2 aligns across 10 bases. The CDR3 length is 16 residues. V dropped 2 bases and J dropped 2; count of bases not matched to a gene: 4. In germline, CDR1 is SGHTA, CDR2 FQGNSA.

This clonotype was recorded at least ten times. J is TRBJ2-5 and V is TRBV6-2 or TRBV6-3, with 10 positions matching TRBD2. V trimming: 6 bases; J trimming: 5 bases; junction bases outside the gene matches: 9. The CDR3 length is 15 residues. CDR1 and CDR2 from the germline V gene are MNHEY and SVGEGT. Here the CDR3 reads CASRLAGAAEETQYF. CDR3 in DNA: TGTGCCAGCAGGCTAGCGGGGGCCGCCGAGGAGACCCAGTACTTC.

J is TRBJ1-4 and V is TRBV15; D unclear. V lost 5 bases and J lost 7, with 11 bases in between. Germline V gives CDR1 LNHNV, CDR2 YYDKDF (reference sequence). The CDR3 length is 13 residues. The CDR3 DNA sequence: TGTGCCACCAGCTCGGTCGCCGGTGAAAAACTGTTTTTT. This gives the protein CATSSVAGEKLFF.